What follows describes a single TCR beta chain. Its antigen is not identified. This sample was taken from a study of T cell responses to AZD1222 COVID-19 vaccine. General study points: Increased Spike-specific TCR breadth and depth were observed after two AZD1222 doses. Repertoires were sampled only after the peak T cell response. Close to half of spike-specific TCRs reportedly recognize unmutated variant regions.

V dropped 4 bases and J dropped 4 bases, with 10 bases sitting between them. The CDR3 is 13 amino acids. The germline gives CDR1 LGHDT, CDR2 YNNKEL (reference sequence). TCRdb's copy holds only in-frame clones and misses some; the assay was immunoSEQ multiplex PCR. The sample lists 180,000 or so clones; more than 80% were seen once. Sample: peripheral blood, taken 28 days after the second dose of the MenACWY control vaccine. The clonotype was recovered from an adult who received the MenACWY meningococcal vaccine as a control. The chain is built from TRBV3-1 (or the pseudogene TRBV3-2) and TRBJ1-1; D unclear. The CDR3 DNA is TGTGCCAGCAGCCTCCCCTGGGGCACTGAAGCTTTCTTT. It codes for CASSLPWGTEAFF.